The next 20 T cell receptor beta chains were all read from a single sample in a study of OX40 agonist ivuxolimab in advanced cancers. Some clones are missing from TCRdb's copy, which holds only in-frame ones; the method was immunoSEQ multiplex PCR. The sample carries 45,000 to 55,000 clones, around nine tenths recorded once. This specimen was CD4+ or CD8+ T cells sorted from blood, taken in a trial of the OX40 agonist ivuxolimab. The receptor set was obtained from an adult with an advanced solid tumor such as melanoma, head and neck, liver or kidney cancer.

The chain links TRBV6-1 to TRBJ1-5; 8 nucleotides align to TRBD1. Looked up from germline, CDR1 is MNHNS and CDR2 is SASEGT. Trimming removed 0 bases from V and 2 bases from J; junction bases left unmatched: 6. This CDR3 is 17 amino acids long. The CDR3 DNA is TGTGCCAGCAGTGAAGCTTTCGGACAGGGAGGCAATCAGCCCCAGCATTTT. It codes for CASSEAFGQGGNQPQHF.

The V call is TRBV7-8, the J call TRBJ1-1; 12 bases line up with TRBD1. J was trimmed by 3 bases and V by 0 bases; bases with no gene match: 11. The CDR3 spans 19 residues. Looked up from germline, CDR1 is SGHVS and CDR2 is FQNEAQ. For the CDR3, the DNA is TGTGCCAGCAGCTTAGCGCGGGGGACAGGGGGCGCTTTGGACACTGAAGCTTTCTTT. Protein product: CASSLARGTGGALDTEAFF.

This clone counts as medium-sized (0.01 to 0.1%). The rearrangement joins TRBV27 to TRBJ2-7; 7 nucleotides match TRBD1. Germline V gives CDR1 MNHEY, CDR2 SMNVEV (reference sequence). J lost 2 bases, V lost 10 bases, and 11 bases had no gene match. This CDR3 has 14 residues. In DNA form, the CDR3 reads TGTGCCACCCGACTTGCCGGGACAGCCTACGAGCAGTACTTC. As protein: CATRLAGTAYEQYF.

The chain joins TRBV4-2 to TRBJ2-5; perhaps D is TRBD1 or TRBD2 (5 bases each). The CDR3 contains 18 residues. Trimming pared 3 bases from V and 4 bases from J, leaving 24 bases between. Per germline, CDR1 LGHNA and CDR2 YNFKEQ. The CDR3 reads CASSHHPPLVGQVETQYF. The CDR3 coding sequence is TGTGCCAGCAGCCACCACCCCCCACTAGTGGGGCAGGTAGAGACCCAGTACTTC.

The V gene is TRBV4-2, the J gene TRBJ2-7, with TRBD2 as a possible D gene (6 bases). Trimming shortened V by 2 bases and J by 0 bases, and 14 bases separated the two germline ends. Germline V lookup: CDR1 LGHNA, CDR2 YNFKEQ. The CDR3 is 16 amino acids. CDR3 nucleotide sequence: TGTGCCAGCAGCCAATCCGGGACTGCTTACTCCTACGAGCAGTACTTC. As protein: CASSQSGTAYSYEQYF.

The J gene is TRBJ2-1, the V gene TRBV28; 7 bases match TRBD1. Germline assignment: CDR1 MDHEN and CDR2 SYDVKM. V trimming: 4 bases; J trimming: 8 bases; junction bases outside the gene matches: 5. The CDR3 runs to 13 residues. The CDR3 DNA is TGTGCCAGCAGTTCCCGGGACAGCTATGAGCAGTTCTTC. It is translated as CASSSRDSYEQFF.

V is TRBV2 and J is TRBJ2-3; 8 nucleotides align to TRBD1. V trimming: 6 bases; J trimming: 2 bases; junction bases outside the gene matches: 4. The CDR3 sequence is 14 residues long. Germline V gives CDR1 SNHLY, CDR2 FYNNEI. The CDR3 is CASSGQGVTDTQYF. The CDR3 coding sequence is TGTGCCAGCAGCGGACAGGGAGTCACAGATACGCAGTATTTT.

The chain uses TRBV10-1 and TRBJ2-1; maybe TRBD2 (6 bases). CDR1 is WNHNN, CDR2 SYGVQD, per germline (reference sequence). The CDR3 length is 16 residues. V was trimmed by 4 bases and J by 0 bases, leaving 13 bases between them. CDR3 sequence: CASSALAVSSYNEQFF. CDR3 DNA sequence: TGCGCCAGCAGTGCCTTAGCGGTGAGCTCCTACAATGAGCAGTTCTTC.

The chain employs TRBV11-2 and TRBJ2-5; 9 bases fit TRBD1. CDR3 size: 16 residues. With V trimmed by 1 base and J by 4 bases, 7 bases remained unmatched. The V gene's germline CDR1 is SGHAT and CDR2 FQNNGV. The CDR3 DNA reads TGTGCCAGCAGCTTAGTGCTACAGGGGGCTAGAGAGACCCAGTACTTC. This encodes CASSLVLQGARETQYF.

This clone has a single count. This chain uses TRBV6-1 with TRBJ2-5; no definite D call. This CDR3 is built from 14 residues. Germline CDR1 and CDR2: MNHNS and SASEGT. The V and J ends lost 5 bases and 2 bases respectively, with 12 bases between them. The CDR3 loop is CASSTWAVQETQYF. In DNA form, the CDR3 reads TGTGCCAGCAGTACCTGGGCCGTACAAGAGACCCAGTACTTC.

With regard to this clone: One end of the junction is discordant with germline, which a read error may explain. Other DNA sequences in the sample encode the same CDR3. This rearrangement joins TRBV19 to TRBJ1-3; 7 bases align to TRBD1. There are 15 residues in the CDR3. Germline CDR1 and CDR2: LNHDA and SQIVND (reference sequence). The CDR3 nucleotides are TGTGCCAGTAGTATTGCGGGACAGAGTGGAAACACTATATATTTT. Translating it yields CASSIAGQSGNTIYF.

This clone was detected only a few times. CDR3 loop: CASSMQAANTEAFF. The CDR3 DNA reads TGTGCCAGTAGTATGCAGGCGGCGAACACTGAAGCTTTCTTT. V is TRBV19 and J is TRBJ1-1; unclear D gene. CDR3 size: 14 residues. Germline CDR1 reads LNHDA; CDR2 reads SQIVND (reference sequence). Trimming stripped 3 bases from V and 1 base from J, with 9 bases between. The full variable domain, in which reference TRBV19 and TRBJ1-1 provide the parts outside the CDR3, is DGGITQSPKYLFRKEGQNVTLSCEQNLNHDAMYWYRQDPGQGLRLIYYSQIVNDFQKGDIAEGYSVSREKKESFPLTVTSAQKNPTAFYLCASSMQAANTEAFFGQGTRLTVV.

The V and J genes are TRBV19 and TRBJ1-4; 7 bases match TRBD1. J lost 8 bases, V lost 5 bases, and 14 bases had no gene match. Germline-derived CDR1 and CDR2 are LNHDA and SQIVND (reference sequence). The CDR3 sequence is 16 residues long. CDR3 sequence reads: CASSGWTSTGREKLFF. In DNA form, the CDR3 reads TGTGCCAGTAGTGGGTGGACCTCGACAGGGCGAGAAAAACTGTTTTTT.

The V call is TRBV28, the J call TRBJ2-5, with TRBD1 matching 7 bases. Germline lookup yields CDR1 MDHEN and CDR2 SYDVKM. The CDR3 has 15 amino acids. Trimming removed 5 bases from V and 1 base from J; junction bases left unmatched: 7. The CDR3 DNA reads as TGTGCCAGCAGTGGGGCAGGGGGTCCCCAAGAGACCCAGTACTTC. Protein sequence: CASSGAGGPQETQYF.

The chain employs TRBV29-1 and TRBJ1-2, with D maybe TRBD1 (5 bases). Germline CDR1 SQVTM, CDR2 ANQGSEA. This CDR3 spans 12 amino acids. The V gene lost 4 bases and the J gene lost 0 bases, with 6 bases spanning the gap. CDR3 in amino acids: CSVATANYGYTF. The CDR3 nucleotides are TGCAGCGTTGCGACAGCTAACTATGGCTACACCTTC.

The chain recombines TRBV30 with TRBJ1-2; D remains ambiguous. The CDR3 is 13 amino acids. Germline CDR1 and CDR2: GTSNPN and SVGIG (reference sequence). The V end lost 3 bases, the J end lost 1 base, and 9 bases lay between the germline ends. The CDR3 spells CAWSEQYNYGYTF. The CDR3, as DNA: TGTGCCTGGAGCGAACAATATAACTATGGCTACACCTTC.

The CDR3: CASSVRGGTPGANVLTF. The CDR3 nucleotides read TGTGCCAGCAGTGTTCGAGGGGGTACTCCTGGGGCCAACGTCCTGACTTTC. V and J are TRBV2 and TRBJ2-6, with D possibly being TRBD1 (6 bases). With 4 bases removed from V and 2 bases from J, the gap between germline ends came to 15 bases. CDR1 and CDR2 (germline): SNHLY, FYNNEI. CDR3 length: 17 residues.

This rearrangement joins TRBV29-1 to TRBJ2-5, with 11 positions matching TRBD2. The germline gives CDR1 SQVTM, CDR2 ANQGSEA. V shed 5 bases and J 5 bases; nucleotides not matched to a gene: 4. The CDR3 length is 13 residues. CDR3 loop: CSVIAGGMETQYF. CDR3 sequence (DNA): TGCAGCGTTATAGCGGGAGGGATGGAGACCCAGTACTTC.

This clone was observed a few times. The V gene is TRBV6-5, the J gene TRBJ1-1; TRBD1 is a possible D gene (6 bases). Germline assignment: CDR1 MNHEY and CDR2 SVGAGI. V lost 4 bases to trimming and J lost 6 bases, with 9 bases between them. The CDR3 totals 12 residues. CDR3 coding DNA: TGTGCCAGCAGTTCAGGGGTTTCTGAAGCTTTCTTT. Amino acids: CASSSGVSEAFF.

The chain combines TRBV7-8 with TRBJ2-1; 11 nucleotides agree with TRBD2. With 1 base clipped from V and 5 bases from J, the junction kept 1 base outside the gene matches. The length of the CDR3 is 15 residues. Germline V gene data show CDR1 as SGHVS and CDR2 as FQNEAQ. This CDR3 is CASSLGTSGHNEQFF. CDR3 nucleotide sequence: TGTGCCAGCAGCTTAGGGACTAGCGGGCACAATGAGCAGTTCTTC.